One and the same sample provided the 9 T cell receptor beta chains below, sequenced in a study of vaccination effects on CD4 cells after COVID-19 (dated by TCRdb to the early 2020s). The ViraFEST assay stimulated PBMC with viral peptide pools and then used TCR sequencing to identify antigen-specific CD4+ T cell clonotypes by expansion. After around eleven days of culture, CD4+ T cells were isolated with the EasySep CD4+ T cell isolation kit. PCR-confirmed SARS-CoV-2 infection had occurred in convalescent patients between March and December 2020, before the Alpha, Beta and Delta variants emerged in the United States. No antigen has been assigned to these receptors. The library was made by the immunoSEQ multiplex PCR assay. TCRdb mirrors the immuneACCESS table, restricted to in-frame sequences. Some clones are absent from its copies; in checked studies, under half trace to an unresolved V gene, and the reason for the others is unknown. The sample has approximately 70,000 clones on record, 73% of them singletons. In total, the top ten clones hold about 4.7% of the sample.

The sequencing used CD4+ T cells from PBMCs cultured with HIV peptides, collected before COVID-19 vaccination. The cell subset or site label corresponds to: HIV-1 Nef peptide pool negative control/reference culture. The receptors were gathered from a human donor who had a prior SARS-CoV-2 infection.

The sample holds one count of this clone. V is TRBV5-1 and J is TRBJ2-1; 8 bases are shared with TRBD2. Trimming at V came to 0 bases and at J to 3 bases, leaving 2 bases not matched to a gene. Germline lookup yields CDR1 SGHRS and CDR2 YFSETQ. CDR3 length equals 15 residues. CDR3 coding DNA: TGCGCCAGCAGCTTGGTACGGGGGGGCTACAATGAGCAGTTCTTC. Translated, it gives CASSLVRGGYNEQFF.

This clone was recorded only once. The chain uses TRBV4-2 and TRBJ1-5; D ambiguous. The V end was cut by 4 bases, the J end by 2 bases, with 9 bases between. The CDR3 runs to 14 residues. The germline CDR1 and CDR2 sequences are LGHNA and YNFKEQ. In nucleotides, the CDR3 is TGTGCCAGCAGCCGCCAGGTGGGCAATCAGCCCCAGCATTTT. The encoded protein is CASSRQVGNQPQHF.

CDR3 nucleotides: TGCGCCAGCAGCCGAGGTAGTTCTGGAAACACCATATATTTT. Amino acid sequence: CASSRGSSGNTIYF. The chain is built from TRBV4-3 and TRBJ1-3; D remains ambiguous. CDR3 size: 14 residues. Between the trimmed V and J ends, which lost 4 bases and 1 base, there was a span of 8 bases. Looked up from germline, CDR1 is LGHNA and CDR2 is YSLEER.

The rearrangement joins TRBV30 to TRBJ1-5, with D possibly matching TRBD1 (5 bases). The CDR3 is made up of 17 amino acids. Deletions cut 3 bases from V and 3 bases from J, with 21 bases between. The germline V gene encodes CDR1 GTSNPN and CDR2 SVGIG (reference sequence). The CDR3 sequence is CAWRGVVWAIPNQPQHF. The CDR3 DNA sequence: TGTGCCTGGAGGGGGGTTGTGTGGGCTATCCCCAATCAGCCCCAGCATTTT.

This clone was picked up a small number of times. V gene TRBV30 combines with J gene TRBJ1-1; 7 nucleotides align to TRBD1. Trimming at V came to 5 bases and at J to 5 bases, leaving 5 bases not matched to a gene. The CDR3 is 12 amino acids. CDR1 and CDR2 (germline): GTSNPN, SVGIG (reference sequence). The CDR3 nucleotides are TGTGCCTGGGGGACAGTAGGAACTGAAGCTTTCTTT. Protein product: CAWGTVGTEAFF.

The sample holds a few counts of this clone. V gene TRBV24-1 combines with J gene TRBJ2-2; D might be TRBD1 (6 bases). Germline-derived CDR1 and CDR2 are KGHDR and SFDVKD. V was cut by 4 bases and J by 6 bases, with 11 bases left in between. The CDR3 extends over 14 amino acids. As DNA, the CDR3 is TGTGCCACCAGTGACCCCGGGACATCCGGGGAGCTGTTTTTT. Translation: CATSDPGTSGELFF.

J is TRBJ2-3 and V is TRBV11-2; 10 bases map to TRBD2. Unmatched junction bases numbered 7, after V lost 5 bases and J lost 5 bases. Germline values: CDR1 SGHAT, CDR2 FQNNGV. The CDR3 consists of 15 residues. Here the CDR3 DNA reads TGTGCCAGCAGCGAAAACCGACTAGCGGGAGATACGCAGTATTTT. Translation: CASSENRLAGDTQYF. The full variable domain, in which reference TRBV11-2 and TRBJ2-3 provide the parts outside the CDR3, is EAGVAQSPRYKIIEKRQSVAFWCNPISGHATLYWYQQILGQGPKLLIQFQNNGVVDDSQLPKDRFSAERLKGVDSTLKIQPAKLEDSAVYLCASSENRLAGDTQYFGPGTRLTVL.

A few counts support this clone. This chain connects TRBV11-1 to TRBJ2-1, with TRBD1 matching 9 bases. Germline V gene sequence: CDR1 SGHAT, CDR2 FQDESV (reference sequence). This CDR3 has 14 residues. After removal of 4 bases from V and 8 bases from J, the junction contained 6 bases not matched to a gene. The CDR3 region is CASSSWTGEDEQFF. The CDR3 DNA reads as TGTGCCAGCAGCTCCTGGACAGGGGAAGATGAGCAGTTCTTC.

The rearrangement links TRBV5-5 to TRBJ2-4; D gene ambiguous. Trimming left V 4 bases short and J 0 bases short, with 14 bases between. The CDR3 length is 16 residues. Germline CDR1 is SGHKS and CDR2 is YYEKEE (reference sequence). CDR3 DNA: TGTGCCAGCAGCGAGCGTGACGTTTTAGCCAAAAACATTCAGTACTTC. Its translation is CASSERDVLAKNIQYF.